The clone carrying this T cell receptor beta chain was counted many times. The length of the CDR3 is 17 residues. V lost 5 bases and J lost 4; bases outside the gene matches: 8. Germline V gene sequence: CDR1 SEHNR, CDR2 FQNEAQ (reference sequence). TCRdb re-analysed the RT-PCR reads in MiXCR, keeping a single row per CDR3 protein. The sample records about 680,000 distinct CDR3 sequences, 13% to 15% being singletons. The sequenced sample was memory CD4+ T cells from blood. This receptor was taken from a female donor in good health, serving as a healthy control. This chain joins TRBV7-9 and TRBJ2-2; 12 bases fit TRBD2. CDR3 bases: TGTGCCAGCAGCCCACCCGGACTAGCGGGAAGCACCGGGGAGCTGTTTTTT. Translating gives CASSPPGLAGSTGELFF.